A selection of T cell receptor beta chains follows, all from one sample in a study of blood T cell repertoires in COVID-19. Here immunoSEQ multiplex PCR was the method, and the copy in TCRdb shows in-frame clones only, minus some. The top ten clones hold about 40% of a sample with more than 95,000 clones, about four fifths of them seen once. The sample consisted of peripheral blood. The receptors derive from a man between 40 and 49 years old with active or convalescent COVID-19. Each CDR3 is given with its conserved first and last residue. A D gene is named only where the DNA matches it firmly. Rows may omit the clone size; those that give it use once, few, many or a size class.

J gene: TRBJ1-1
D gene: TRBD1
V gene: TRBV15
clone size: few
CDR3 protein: CATSRGLNRGATEAFF
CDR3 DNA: TGTGCCACCAGCAGAGGGCTGAACAGGGGGGCCACTGAAGCTTTCTTT

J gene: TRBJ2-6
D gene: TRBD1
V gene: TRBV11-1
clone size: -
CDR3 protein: CASSLAGGQASGANVLTF
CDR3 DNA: TGTGCCAGCAGCTTAGCAGGGGGACAGGCCTCTGGGGCCAACGTCCTGACTTTC

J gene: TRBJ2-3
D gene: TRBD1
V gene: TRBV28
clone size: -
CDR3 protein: CASSSGQATDTQYF
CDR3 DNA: TGTGCCAGCAGTTCGGGACAGGCGACAGATACGCAGTATTTT

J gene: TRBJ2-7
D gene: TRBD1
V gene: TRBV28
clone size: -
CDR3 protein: CASSLGDRVGEQYF
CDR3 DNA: TGTGCCAGCAGTTTAGGGGACAGGGTTGGCGAGCAGTACTTC

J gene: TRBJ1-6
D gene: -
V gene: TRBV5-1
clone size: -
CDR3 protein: CASSGGDVNSPLHF
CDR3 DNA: TGCGCCAGCAGCGGCGGGGACGTCAATTCACCCCTCCACTTT

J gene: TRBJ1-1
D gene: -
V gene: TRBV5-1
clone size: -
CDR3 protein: CASSLETGLENTEAFF
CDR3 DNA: TGCGCCAGCAGCTTGGAGACAGGCCTGGAGAACACTGAAGCTTTCTTT

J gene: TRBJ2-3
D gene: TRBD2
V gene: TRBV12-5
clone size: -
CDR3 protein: CASGLTTSGALIIGGGTDTQYF
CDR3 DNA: TGTGCTAGTGGTTTGACAACTAGCGGGGCGTTGATTATCGGGGGAGGCACAGATACGCAGTATTTT

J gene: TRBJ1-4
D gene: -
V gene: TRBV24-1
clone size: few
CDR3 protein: CATSDSGPNEKLFF
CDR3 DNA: TGTGCCACCAGTGATTCAGGGCCGAATGAAAAACTGTTTTTT

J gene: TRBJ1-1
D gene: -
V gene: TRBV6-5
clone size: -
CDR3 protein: CASKEGVTEAFF
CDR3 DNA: TGTGCCAGCAAAGAAGGGGTTACTGAAGCTTTCTTT

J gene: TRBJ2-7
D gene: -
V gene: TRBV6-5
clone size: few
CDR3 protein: CASSRGPYYEQYF
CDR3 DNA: TGTGCCAGCAGCCGTGGGCCGTACTACGAGCAGTACTTC

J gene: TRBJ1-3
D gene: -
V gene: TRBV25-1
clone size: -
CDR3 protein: CASSLPLGAGGNTIYF
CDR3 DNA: TGTGCCAGCAGTCTCCCCCTTGGGGCAGGGGGAAACACCATATATTTT

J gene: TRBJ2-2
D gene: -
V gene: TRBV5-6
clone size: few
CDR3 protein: CASSLSRLNGELFF
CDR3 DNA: TGTGCCAGCAGCTTGTCCAGGCTGAACGGGGAGCTGTTTTTT

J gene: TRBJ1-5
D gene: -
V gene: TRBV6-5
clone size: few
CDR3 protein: CASSLHSGGNQPQHF
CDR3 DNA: TGTGCCAGCAGTCTTCACTCTGGAGGGAATCAGCCCCAGCATTTT

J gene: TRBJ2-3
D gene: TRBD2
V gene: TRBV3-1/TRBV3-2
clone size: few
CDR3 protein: CASSPRLAGSTDTQYF
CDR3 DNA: TGTGCCAGCAGCCCCCGACTAGCGGGTAGCACAGATACGCAGTATTTT

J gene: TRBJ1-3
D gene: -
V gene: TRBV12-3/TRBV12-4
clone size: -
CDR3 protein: CASALRGNTIYF
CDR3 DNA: TGTGCCAGCGCACTGAGAGGAAACACCATATATTTT

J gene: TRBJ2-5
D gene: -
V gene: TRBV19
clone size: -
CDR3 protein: CASRGGETQYF
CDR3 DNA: TGTGCCAGTAGAGGAGGAGAGACCCAGTACTTC

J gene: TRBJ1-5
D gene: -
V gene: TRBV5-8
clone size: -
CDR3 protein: CASSSDRPNQPQHF
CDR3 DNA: TGTGCCAGCAGCTCCGACAGGCCTAATCAGCCCCAGCATTTT

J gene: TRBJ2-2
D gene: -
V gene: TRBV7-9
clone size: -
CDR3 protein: CASSHSTGELFF
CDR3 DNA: TGTGCCAGCAGCCACAGTACCGGGGAGCTGTTTTTT

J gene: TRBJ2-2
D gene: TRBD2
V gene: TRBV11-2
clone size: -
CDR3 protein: CASSPRGVGELFF
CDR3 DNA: TGTGCCAGCAGCCCACGGGGGGTCGGGGAGCTGTTTTTT

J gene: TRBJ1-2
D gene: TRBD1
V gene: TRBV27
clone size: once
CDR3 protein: CASSLALGMGQGIYGYTF
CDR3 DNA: TGTGCCAGCAGTTTAGCTTTGGGGATGGGACAGGGGATCTATGGCTACACCTTC

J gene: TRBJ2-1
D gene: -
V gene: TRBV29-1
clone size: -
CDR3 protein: CSVGGESYNEQFF
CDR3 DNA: TGCAGCGTTGGTGGAGAGTCCTACAATGAGCAGTTCTTC

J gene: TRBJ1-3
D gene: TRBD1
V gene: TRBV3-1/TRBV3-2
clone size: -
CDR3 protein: CASRRTGTGIYF
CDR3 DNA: TGTGCCAGCAGACGGACAGGGACTGGCATATATTTT

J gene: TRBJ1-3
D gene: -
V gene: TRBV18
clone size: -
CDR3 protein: CASSPGTISGNTIYF
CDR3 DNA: TGTGCCAGCTCACCCGGGACTATCTCTGGAAACACCATATATTTT

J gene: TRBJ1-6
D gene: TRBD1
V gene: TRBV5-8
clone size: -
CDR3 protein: CASSSGQGGSPLHF
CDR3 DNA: TGTGCCAGCAGCTCCGGACAGGGGGGATCACCCCTCCACTTT

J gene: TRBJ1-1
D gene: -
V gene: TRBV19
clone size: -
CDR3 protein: CASSMTGSEAFF
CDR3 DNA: TGTGCCAGTAGTATGACGGGATCTGAAGCTTTCTTT

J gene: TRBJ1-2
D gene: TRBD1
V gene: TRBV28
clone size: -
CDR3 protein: CASSFVGQGAKASGYTF
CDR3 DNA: TGTGCCAGCAGTTTCGTAGGACAGGGGGCTAAAGCTTCTGGCTACACCTTC

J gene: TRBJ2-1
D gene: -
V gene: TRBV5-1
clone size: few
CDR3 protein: CASSFSDSLYNEQFF
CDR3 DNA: TGCGCCAGCAGCTTTTCCGACTCCCTCTACAATGAGCAGTTCTTC

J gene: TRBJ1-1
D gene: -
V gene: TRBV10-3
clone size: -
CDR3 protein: CAISLTASGTEAFF
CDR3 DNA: TGTGCCATCAGTTTGACAGCCTCGGGCACTGAAGCTTTCTTT

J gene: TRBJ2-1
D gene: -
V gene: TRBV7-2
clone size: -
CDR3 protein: CASSLLGRVGYNEQFF
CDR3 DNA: TGTGCCAGCAGCTTATTAGGGCGGGTAGGGTACAATGAGCAGTTCTTC